This T cell receptor beta chain appears in the sequencing data of a study of blood T cell repertoires in COVID-19. Sequencing was performed with immunoSEQ multiplex PCR; in TCRdb, only in-frame clones are kept and a portion is missing. The sample includes around 300,000 clones, around 88% of them seen just once. The V gene lost 2 bases and the J gene lost 3 bases, with 16 bases spanning the gap. CDR1 is SEHNR, CDR2 FQNEAQ, per germline (reference sequence). There are 16 residues in the CDR3. In its sample, this clone was seen once. The TCR sequence derives from a woman aged 30 to 39 with COVID-19, enrolled during active disease. The rearrangement joins TRBV7-9 to TRBJ1-2, with D maybe TRBD1 (5 bases). Source material: peripheral blood. The CDR3 spells CASSLTDIRRDYGYTF. DNA of the CDR3: TGTGCCAGCAGCTTAACGGACATTAGGAGGGACTATGGCTACACCTTC.